The entry below gives a single T cell receptor beta chain sequence along with its context. The antigen remains unidentified. The junction and the germline gene differ at one end; a read error may be behind it. The data derive from a study of Ad26.COV2.S vaccination and SARS-CoV-2 variants. Repertoires were generated with immunoSEQ multiplex PCR, while TCRdb's copy carries only in-frame clones and drops some. The sample includes about 680,000 clones, roughly 90% of them seen just once. The CDR3 totals 15 residues. Germline-derived CDR1 and CDR2 are SGHTA and FQGTGA. Whole-study findings and limits: Analyses that measured TCR breadth and depth may have underestimated total T cell responses.

Specified treatment: some 20 received Ad26.COV2.S at low or high dose, single or two shots; about 5 received placebo; per-sample allocation not given. All samples were drawn on day 63, counting from the first vaccine or placebo injection. Donation was by an adult aged 18-55 years who was in Boston. Expressing Wuhan-strain SARS-CoV-2 spike, an Ad26 vector served as the vaccine. This clonotype was sampled from a person between 18 and 65 years old who received the Ad26.COV2.S COVID-19 vaccine or a placebo. Sequences were derived from peripheral blood, sampled in a trial of Ad26.COV2.S vaccine versus placebo. This chain uses TRBV7-3 with TRBJ1-5; TRBD1 matches 7 bases. This CDR3 reads CASSLTGDGNQPQHF. CDR3 sequence (DNA): TGTGCCAGCAGCCTAACAGGGGACGGCAATCAGCCCCAGCATTTT. Supplemented by reference TRBV7-3 and TRBJ1-5, the full variable domain reads GAGVSQTPSNKVTEKGKYVELRCDPISGHTALYWYRQSLGQGPEFLIYFQGTGAADDSGLPNDRFFAVRPEGSVSTLKIQRTERGDSAVYLCASSLTGDGNQPQHFGDGTRLSIL.